The next 20 T cell receptor beta chains were all read from a single sample in a study of blood T cell repertoires in COVID-19. The protocol was immunoSEQ multiplex PCR, while the TCRdb copy is restricted to in-frame clones and leaves out a portion. The sample contains just under 55,000 clones, 90% of which appear only once. Sequences were obtained from peripheral blood. These receptors all stem from a man in his fifties with acute or convalescent COVID-19.

The chain joins TRBV6-6 to TRBJ1-1; D gene unclear. Germline lookup yields CDR1 MNHNY and CDR2 SVGAGI (reference sequence). This CDR3 has 13 residues. Deletions cut 4 bases from V and 5 bases from J, with 11 bases between. For the CDR3, the DNA is TGTGCCAGCAGTTTTAGGAGGGAGACTGAAGCTTTCTTT. This gives the protein CASSFRRETEAFF.

This clone was observed a single time. The CDR3 coding sequence is TGTGCCAGTAGTATAGGTATCTCCTACGAGCAGTACTTC. It translates to CASSIGISYEQYF. The V gene is TRBV19, the J gene TRBJ2-7, with D hard to call. The germline CDR1 and CDR2 sequences are LNHDA and SQIVND (reference sequence). The CDR3 contains 13 residues. The V and J ends lost 1 base and 0 bases respectively, with 4 bases between them.

V is TRBV27 and J is TRBJ1-4; D is unclear. The CDR3 spans 15 residues. Trimming left V 6 bases short and J 7 bases short, with 18 bases between. Germline CDR1 is MNHEY and CDR2 is SMNVEV (reference sequence). The CDR3 DNA reads as TGTGCCAGCAGCCCCCTAAGTGGAGATCGTGAAAAACTGTTTTTT. Protein: CASSPLSGDREKLFF.

The chain combines TRBV9 with TRBJ2-7, with TRBD1 identical over 7 bases. Germline V gene sequence: CDR1 SGDLS, CDR2 YYNGEE. V lost 2 bases to trimming and J lost 5 bases; unmatched junction nucleotides: 1. CDR3 length: 12 amino acids. Here the CDR3 reads CASSVTGDEQYF. The CDR3 DNA is TGTGCCAGCAGCGTCACAGGGGACGAGCAGTACTTC.

The rearrangement joins TRBV12-3 or TRBV12-4 to TRBJ1-5; a weak D match, TRBD1 (5 bases). CDR3 length equals 12 residues. Trimming removed 10 bases from V and 2 bases from J, with 9 bases in between. CDR3 region: CATGGGNQPQHF. DNA of the CDR3: TGTGCCACGGGGGGAGGCAATCAGCCCCAGCATTTT.

This chain uses TRBV6-1 with TRBJ2-3; 10 bases align to TRBD1. J was trimmed by 8 bases and V by 2 bases; bases with no gene match: 10. The length of the CDR3 is 16 residues. Germline values: CDR1 MNHNS, CDR2 SASEGT. This CDR3 is CASSESAGQGSSTQYF. Here the CDR3 DNA reads TGTGCCAGCAGTGAATCTGCGGGACAGGGGTCCTCTACGCAGTATTTT.

This clone turned up a few times. The chain links TRBV9 to TRBJ1-1; D is ambiguous. Per germline, CDR1 SGDLS and CDR2 YYNGEE. V gave up 2 bases and J gave up 0 bases, with 8 bases separating them. The CDR3 length is 14 residues. The CDR3 coding sequence is TGTGCCAGCAGCGTTAGCGACATGAACACTGAAGCTTTCTTT. Protein: CASSVSDMNTEAFF. The entire variable domain, with the rest obtained from reference TRBV9 and TRBJ1-1, is as follows: DSGVTQTPKHLITATGQRVTLRCSPRSGDLSVYWYQQSLDQGLQFLIQYYNGEERAKGNILERFSAQQFPDLHSELNLSSLELGDSALYFCASSVSDMNTEAFFGQGTRLTVV.

The chain recombines TRBV4-2 with TRBJ2-1; 9 bases are shared with TRBD1. The CDR3 loop spans 21 amino acids. J gave up 2 bases and V 2 bases, and 19 bases lay outside the gene matches. The germline V gene encodes CDR1 LGHNA and CDR2 YNFKEQ. CDR3 nucleotides: TGTGCCAGCAGCCAAATAGCCGGGACAGGGTACGAAGTGGGCACCTACAATGAGCAGTTCTTC. This encodes CASSQIAGTGYEVGTYNEQFF.

The CDR3: CASSMTGESLGGYTF. In DNA form, the CDR3 reads TGTGCCAGTAGTATGACAGGGGAAAGTCTGGGCGGCTACACCTTC. V and J are TRBV19 and TRBJ1-2; TRBD1 matches 8 bases. The CDR3 extends over 15 amino acids. With V trimmed by 3 bases and J by 8 bases, 11 bases remained unmatched. In germline, CDR1 is LNHDA, CDR2 SQIVND (reference sequence). Drawing the rest from reference TRBV19 and TRBJ1-2, the complete variable domain is DGGITQSPKYLFRKEGQNVTLSCEQNLNHDAMYWYRQDPGQGLRLIYYSQIVNDFQKGDIAEGYSVSREKKESFPLTVTSAQKNPTAFYLCASSMTGESLGGYTFGSGTRLTVV.

The chain employs TRBV11-2 and TRBJ2-2; 10 bases fit TRBD2. The trim removed 6 bases at V and 3 bases at J, leaving 7 bases unmatched. Germline V CDR1 and CDR2: SGHAT, FQNNGV. The CDR3 runs 16 residues. This chain's CDR3 is CASSLSGRADTGELFF. CDR3 DNA sequence: TGTGCCAGCAGTCTAAGCGGGAGGGCCGACACCGGGGAGCTGTTTTTT.

J is TRBJ2-7 and V is TRBV29-1, with 10 bases matching TRBD1. The CDR3 loop spans 12 amino acids. The trim removed 6 bases at V and 3 bases at J, leaving 2 bases unmatched. CDR1 and CDR2 from the germline V gene are SQVTM and ANQGSEA. The CDR3 DNA reads as TGCAGCGTCCGGGACAGGGGCTACGAGCAGTACTTC. As protein: CSVRDRGYEQYF.

CDR3 sequence: CATPFGQGADTQYF. The CDR3 bases are TGCGCCACCCCATTTGGGCAGGGCGCAGATACGCAGTATTTT. The chain uses TRBV10-1 and TRBJ2-3, with TRBD1 as a possible D gene (5 bases). Deletions cut 10 bases from V and 4 bases from J, with 18 bases between. Per germline, CDR1 WNHNN and CDR2 SYGVQD (reference sequence). The CDR3 covers 14 residues.

Only a few counts were recorded for this clone. The gene calls are TRBV15 and TRBJ1-2, with TRBD1 matching over 8 bases. With 2 bases clipped from V and 6 bases from J, the junction kept 2 bases outside the gene matches. Germline loops: CDR1 LNHNV, CDR2 YYDKDF (reference sequence). The CDR3 is 13 amino acids. CDR3 DNA: TGTGCCACCAGCAGACAGACAGGGGATGGCTACACCTTC. Its protein product is CATSRQTGDGYTF. Complete variable domain (other parts from reference TRBV15 and TRBJ1-2): DAMVIQNPRYQVTQFGKPVTLSCSQTLNHNVMYWYQQKSSQAPKLLFHYYDKDFNNEADTPDNFQSRRPNTSFCFLDIRSPGLGDTAMYLCATSRQTGDGYTFGSGTRLTVV.

This chain uses TRBV19 with TRBJ2-7; weak D call: TRBD1 (7 bases). The CDR3 spans 15 residues. Germline V gives CDR1 LNHDA, CDR2 SQIVND (reference sequence). The germline V and J ends were trimmed by 3 bases and 3 bases, with 15 bases remaining between them. CDR3 bases: TGTGCCAGTAGTATCCAGGGGGGCCCCGGCTACGAGCAGTACTTC. Its translation is CASSIQGGPGYEQYF.

The chain couples TRBV21-1 to TRBJ2-7; the D segment call TRBD1 is taken from the table without a DNA check. TRBV21-1 is described as a pseudogene. This CDR3 has 15 amino acids. The CDR3 DNA is TGTGCCAGCAGCAAAGGGCAGGCAACCCCCTACGAGCAGTACTTC. Translated, it gives CASSKGQATPYEQYF.

The chain employs TRBV5-4 and TRBJ2-2, with D possibly being TRBD1 (5 bases). CDR3 length equals 15 residues. Trimming stripped 4 bases from V and 0 bases from J, with 10 bases between. In germline, CDR1 is SGHNT, CDR2 YYREEE (reference sequence). CDR3: CASSKDIPNTGELFF. Here the CDR3 DNA reads TGTGCCAGCAGCAAGGACATCCCGAACACCGGGGAGCTGTTTTTT.

V and J are TRBV18 and TRBJ2-1; TRBD2 matches 10 bases. The CDR3 loop spans 14 amino acids. The V gene end was trimmed by 4 bases and the J gene end by 10 bases; junction bases not matched to a gene: 7. Germline values: CDR1 KGHSH, CDR2 LQKENI. Here the CDR3 DNA reads TGTGCCAGCTCACTACAGCGGGAGGGCTTGGAGCAGTTCTTC. This codes for CASSLQREGLEQFF. Full variable domain (outside the CDR3, taken from reference TRBV18 and TRBJ2-1): NAGVMQNPRHLVRRRGQEARLRCSPMKGHSHVYWYRQLPEEGLKFMVYLQKENIIDESGMPKERFSAEFPKEGPSILRIQQVVRGDSAAYFCASSLQREGLEQFFGPGTRLTVL.

The rearrangement uses TRBV29-1 and TRBJ2-3, with 8 bases identical to TRBD1. Trimming took 4 bases from V and 3 from J; bases not matched to a gene: 9. The V gene's germline CDR1 is SQVTM and CDR2 ANQGSEA. CDR3 length: 15 residues. This CDR3 reads CSVVGQTGATDTQYF. The CDR3 coding sequence is TGCAGCGTTGTGGGGCAGACAGGGGCTACAGATACGCAGTATTTT.

The rearrangement uses TRBV11-3 and TRBJ1-1, with D perhaps matching TRBD1 (5 bases). CDR1 is SGHNT and CDR2 is YENEEA in the germline V gene. Trimming shortened V by 1 base and J by 3 bases, and 12 bases separated the two germline ends. CDR3 length: 15 amino acids. The CDR3 coding sequence is TGTGCCAGCAGCTTAGGTGCCCCAGGGTACACTGAAGCTTTCTTT. This encodes CASSLGAPGYTEAFF.

V and J are TRBV27 and TRBJ1-1; the D is unclear. Germline lookup yields CDR1 MNHEY and CDR2 SMNVEV (reference sequence). V lost 6 bases and J 6 bases, leaving 17 bases between the germline ends. The CDR3 totals 14 residues. This chain's CDR3 is CASRPLGGAAEAFF. CDR3 nucleotide sequence: TGTGCCAGCAGACCTCTTGGAGGTGCGGCTGAAGCTTTCTTT.